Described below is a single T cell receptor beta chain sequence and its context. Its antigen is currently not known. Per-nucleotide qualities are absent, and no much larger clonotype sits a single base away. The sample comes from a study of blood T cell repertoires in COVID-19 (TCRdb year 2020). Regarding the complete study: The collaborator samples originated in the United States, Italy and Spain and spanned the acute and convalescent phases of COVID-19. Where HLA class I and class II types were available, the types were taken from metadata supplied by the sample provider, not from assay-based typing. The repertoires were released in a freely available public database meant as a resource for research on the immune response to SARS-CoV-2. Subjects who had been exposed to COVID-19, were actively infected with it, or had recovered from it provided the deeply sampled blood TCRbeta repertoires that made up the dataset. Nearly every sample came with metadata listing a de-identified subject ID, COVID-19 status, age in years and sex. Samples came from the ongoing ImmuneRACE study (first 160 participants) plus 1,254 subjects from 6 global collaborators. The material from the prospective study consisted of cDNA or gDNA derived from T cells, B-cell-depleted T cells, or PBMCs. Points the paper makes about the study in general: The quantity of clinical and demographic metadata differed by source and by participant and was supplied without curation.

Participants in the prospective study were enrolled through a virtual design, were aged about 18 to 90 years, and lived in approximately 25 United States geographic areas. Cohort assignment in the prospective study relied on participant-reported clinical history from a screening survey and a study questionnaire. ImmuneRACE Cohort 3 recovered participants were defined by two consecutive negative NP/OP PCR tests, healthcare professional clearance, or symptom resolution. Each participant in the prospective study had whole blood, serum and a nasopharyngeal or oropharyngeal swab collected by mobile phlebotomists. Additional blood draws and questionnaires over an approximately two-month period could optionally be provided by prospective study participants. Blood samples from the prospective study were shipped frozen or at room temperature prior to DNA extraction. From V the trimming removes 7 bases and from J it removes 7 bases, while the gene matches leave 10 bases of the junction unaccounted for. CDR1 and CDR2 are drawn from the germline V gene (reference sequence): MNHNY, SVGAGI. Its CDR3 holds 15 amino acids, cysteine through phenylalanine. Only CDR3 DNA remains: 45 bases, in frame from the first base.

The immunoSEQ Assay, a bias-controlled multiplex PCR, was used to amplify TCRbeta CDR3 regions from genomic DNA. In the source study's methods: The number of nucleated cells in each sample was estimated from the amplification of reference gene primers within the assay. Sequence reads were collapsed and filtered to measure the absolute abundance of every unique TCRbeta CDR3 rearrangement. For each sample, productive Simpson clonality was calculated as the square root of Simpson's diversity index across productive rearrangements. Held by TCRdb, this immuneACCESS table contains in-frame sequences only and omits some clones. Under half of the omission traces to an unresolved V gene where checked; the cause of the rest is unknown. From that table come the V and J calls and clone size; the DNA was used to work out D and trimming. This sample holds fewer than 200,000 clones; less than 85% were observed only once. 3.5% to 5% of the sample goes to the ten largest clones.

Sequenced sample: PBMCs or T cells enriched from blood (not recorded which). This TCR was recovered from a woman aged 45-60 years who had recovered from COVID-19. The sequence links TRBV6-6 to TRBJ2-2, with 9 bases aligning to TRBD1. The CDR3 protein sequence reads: CASILGTGSGGELFF. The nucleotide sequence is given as TGTGCCAGCATCCTCGGGACAGGGTCGGGCGGGGAGCTGTTTTTT.